The 23 T cell receptor beta chains reported below all come from one sample, sequenced in a study of cytomegalovirus exposure and HLA in healthy donors. Method: immunoSEQ multiplex PCR; TCRdb's copy keeps in-frame clones and lacks some. The table records a few hundred thousand clones, 80% to 90% of them present only once. Sequenced material: PBMCs. The receptors derive from a woman aged 18 to 35 in good health and CMV-seronegative.

V is TRBV7-7 and J is TRBJ2-7; 7 nucleotides agree with TRBD2. In germline, CDR1 is SSHAT, CDR2 FNYEAQ (reference sequence). The junction had 12 bases not matched to a gene; V was cut back by 5 bases and J by 5 bases. The CDR3 is 15 amino acids. The DNA of the CDR3 is TGTGCCAGCAGCCGAGATGTAGCGGGTTGGGACGAGCAGTACTTC. Protein sequence: CASSRDVAGWDEQYF.

This sequence joins TRBV2 and TRBJ1-1; D is undetermined. Germline V gene sequence: CDR1 SNHLY, CDR2 FYNNEI. The CDR3 is 14 residues long. Trimming shortened V by 6 bases and J by 4 bases, and 15 bases separated the two germline ends. CDR3 sequence: CASRETLPGTEAFF. CDR3 DNA: TGTGCCAGCAGGGAGACCTTACCGGGCACTGAAGCTTTCTTT.

The chain is built from TRBV4-1 and TRBJ2-5; TRBD2 matches at 11 bases. The junction had 3 bases not matched to a gene; V was cut back by 6 bases and J by 3 bases. This CDR3 is built from 14 residues. Germline V gene data show CDR1 as MGHRA and CDR2 as YSYEKL. In nucleotides, the CDR3 is TGCGCCAGCAGGGCGGGACTAGCGGAAGAGACCCAGTACTTC. Protein sequence: CASRAGLAEETQYF.

The chain has TRBV27 and TRBJ2-1; possibly TRBD2 for D (5 bases). This CDR3 spans 19 amino acids. Trimming took 4 bases from V and 0 from J, leaving 22 bases between them. Germline values: CDR1 MNHEY, CDR2 SMNVEV (reference sequence). The CDR3 is CASSSIRVSADDSYNEQFF. As DNA, the CDR3 is TGTGCCAGCAGTTCCATAAGGGTATCAGCGGATGACTCCTACAATGAGCAGTTCTTC.

This chain joins TRBV14 and TRBJ2-7, with a possible D match to TRBD2 (6 bases). Germline V lookup: CDR1 SGHDN, CDR2 FVKESK. V was pared by 4 bases and J by 7 bases, with 11 bases between. This CDR3 is 12 amino acids long. The CDR3 sequence: CASSRTSWEQYF. CDR3 in DNA: TGTGCCAGCAGCCGCACTAGCTGGGAGCAGTACTTC.

The gene calls are TRBV28 and TRBJ1-5; a possible D gene is TRBD1 (5 bases). The CDR3 has 12 amino acids. The V gene's germline CDR1 is MDHEN and CDR2 SYDVKM. The V and J ends lost 6 bases and 6 bases respectively, with 9 bases between them. Here the CDR3 DNA reads TGTGCCAGCAGGGTTAGGGGTCAGCCCCAGCATTTT. Protein product: CASRVRGQPQHF.

This clone occurred a few times. The rearrangement links TRBV4-1 to TRBJ1-3, with D hard to call. This CDR3 contains 18 residues. Germline V gene data show CDR1 as MGHRA and CDR2 as YSYEKL. The V and J ends lost 0 bases and 0 bases respectively, with 15 bases between them. Written as DNA, the CDR3 is TGCGCCAGCAGCCAAGATGAGGTCGCGGCAGCCTCTGGAAACACCATATATTTT. Translation gives CASSQDEVAAASGNTIYF.

CDR3 nucleotides: TGTGCCAGCAGTTTAAGGACAATGGGGATATATAATGGCTACACCTTC. Translated: CASSLRTMGIYNGYTF. The chain combines TRBV28 with TRBJ1-2, with D possibly being TRBD1 (5 bases). The CDR3 has 16 residues. Looked up from germline, CDR1 is MDHEN and CDR2 is SYDVKM. V lost 2 bases to trimming and J lost 6 bases, with 19 bases between them.

The gene calls are TRBV25-1 and TRBJ1-1, with a tentative D call TRBD1 (6 bases). Germline V gives CDR1 MGHDK, CDR2 SYGVNS. The length of the CDR3 is 15 residues. Trimming took off 3 bases at V and 3 bases at J, with 14 bases between the two ends. The CDR3 loop reads CASSDPKGGDTEAFF. The CDR3 DNA reads TGTGCCAGCAGTGACCCTAAGGGGGGGGACACTGAAGCTTTCTTT. Complete variable domain (other parts from reference TRBV25-1 and TRBJ1-1): EADIYQTPRYLVIGTGKKITLECSQTMGHDKMYWYQQDPGMELHLIHYSYGVNSTEKGDLSSESTVSRIRTEHFPLTLESARPSHTSQYLCASSDPKGGDTEAFFGQGTRLTVV.

The chain carries TRBV19 and TRBJ1-5; no clear D gene. Between the trimmed V and J ends, which lost 1 base and 0 bases, there was a span of 7 bases. The CDR3 is 15 amino acids. The germline gives CDR1 LNHDA, CDR2 SQIVND (reference sequence). In nucleotides, the CDR3 is TGTGCCAGTAGTATAGCGACACCTAGCAATCAGCCCCAGCATTTT. It yields the protein CASSIATPSNQPQHF.

The chain employs TRBV29-1 and TRBJ2-7, with 11 positions matching TRBD2. CDR1 and CDR2 from the germline V gene are SQVTM and ANQGSEA. The CDR3 length is 15 residues. J lost 3 bases, V lost 1 base, and 5 bases had no gene match. CDR3 DNA sequence: TGCAGCGTTGAAGCCTCCGGGACTAGCGGCTACGAGCAGTACTTC. Protein sequence: CSVEASGTSGYEQYF.

The gene calls are TRBV2 and TRBJ1-2; D is unclear. The CDR3 is made up of 12 amino acids. V was cut by 6 bases and J by 7 bases, with 12 bases left in between. Germline V gene lookup returns CDR1 SNHLY and CDR2 FYNNEI. The CDR3 nucleotides are TGTGCCAGCAGAGCGACGATGGGTGGCTACACCTTC. Amino acids: CASRATMGGYTF.

The gene calls are TRBV6-4 and TRBJ2-3; 9 bases align to TRBD1. This CDR3 contains 15 residues. The ends lost 5 bases at V and 2 bases at J; junction bases unmatched: 5. Germline V gives CDR1 MRHNA, CDR2 SNTAGT. The CDR3 loop is CASSRQGGSTDTQYF. The DNA for the CDR3 is TGTGCCAGCAGTCGACAGGGGGGGTCCACAGATACGCAGTATTTT.

J is TRBJ1-5 and V is TRBV7-8; D is undetermined. There are 14 residues in the CDR3. Between the trimmed V and J ends, which lost 0 bases and 7 bases, there was a span of 10 bases. Germline assignment: CDR1 SGHVS and CDR2 FQNEAQ. CDR3 loop: CASSLAFQVQPQHF. The CDR3 bases are TGTGCCAGCAGCTTAGCCTTTCAGGTACAGCCCCAGCATTTT.

This clone came up once. V is TRBV15 and J is TRBJ2-2; D call uncertain. Trimming left V 0 bases short and J 6 bases short, with 11 bases between. CDR3 length: 15 amino acids. Germline CDR1 is LNHNV and CDR2 is YYDKDF (reference sequence). CDR3 nucleotide sequence: TGTGCCACCAGCAGAGATCGGCAGGCGCCCGGGGAGCTGTTTTTT. This encodes CATSRDRQAPGELFF.

The V call is TRBV4-2, the J call TRBJ2-3; TRBD2 aligns across 8 bases. The CDR3 totals 16 residues. V lost 2 bases, J lost 2 bases, and 6 bases stayed unmatched. Germline V CDR1 and CDR2: LGHNA, YNFKEQ. The CDR3 region is CASSQPASGLTDTQYF. Written as DNA, the CDR3 is TGTGCCAGCAGCCAACCTGCTAGCGGGCTCACAGATACGCAGTATTTT.

The rearrangement links TRBV7-2 to TRBJ2-1, with D possibly matching TRBD2 (6 bases). The CDR3 sequence is 12 residues long. Germline V gene sequence: CDR1 SGHTA, CDR2 FQGNSA. V lost 5 bases to trimming and J lost 12 bases, with 14 bases between them. The CDR3 DNA is TGTGCCAGCAGCGTAGGAGGGAGTAGGCAGTTCTTC. Its protein is CASSVGGSRQFF.

The CDR3 DNA reads TGTGCCAGTAGTATAGATCTCGGGGGGCTGAGCAATCAGCCCCAGCATTTT. Residues: CASSIDLGGLSNQPQHF. V is TRBV19 and J is TRBJ1-5, with a tentative D call TRBD1 (6 bases). This CDR3 is built from 17 residues. Germline-derived CDR1 and CDR2 are LNHDA and SQIVND (reference sequence). The V end was cut by 0 bases, the J end by 1 base, with 13 bases between.

The chain joins TRBV30 to TRBJ2-1, with 9 positions matching TRBD2. Germline V gives CDR1 GTSNPN, CDR2 SVGIG (reference sequence). There are 15 residues in the CDR3. V shed 2 bases and J 11 bases; nucleotides not matched to a gene: 13. The CDR3 is CAWSPIPLAGKKQFF. DNA for the CDR3: TGTGCCTGGAGTCCTATCCCCCTAGCGGGGAAAAAGCAGTTCTTC. The full variable domain, its missing parts supplied by reference TRBV30 and TRBJ2-1, is SQTIHQWPATLVQPVGSPLSLECTVEGTSNPNLYWYRQAAGRGLQLLFYSVGIGQISSEVPQNLSASRPQDRQFILSSKKLLLSDSGFYLCAWSPIPLAGKKQFFGPGTRLTVL.

This rearrangement joins TRBV28 to TRBJ2-7, with D maybe TRBD1 (6 bases). Looked up from germline, CDR1 is MDHEN and CDR2 is SYDVKM. V was pared by 3 bases and J by 4 bases, with 16 bases between. This CDR3 spans 15 amino acids. The CDR3 region has the DNA TGTGCCAGCAGTTTTGGAGACAGGCGATTTTACGAGCAGTACTTC. This sequence encodes CASSFGDRRFYEQYF.

CDR3 residues: CASSFHGSPDTEAFF. The CDR3 nucleotides read TGTGCCAGCAGCTTTCATGGCAGTCCAGACACTGAAGCTTTCTTT. The V gene is TRBV14, the J gene TRBJ1-1, with D uncertain. Germline V gives CDR1 SGHDN, CDR2 FVKESK. The length of the CDR3 is 15 residues. V lost 5 bases and J lost 3, with 16 bases in between.

This clone was detected once. The V gene is TRBV18, the J gene TRBJ2-4; 8 nucleotides align to TRBD2. The ends lost 3 bases at V and 1 base at J; junction bases unmatched: 5. CDR3 length equals 16 residues. CDR1 is KGHSH, CDR2 LQKENI, per germline. CDR3 residues: CASSPPGGVAKNIQYF. The DNA of the CDR3 is TGTGCCAGCTCACCCCCCGGGGGGGTTGCCAAAAACATTCAGTACTTC.

The V and J genes are TRBV2 and TRBJ2-1, with 16 positions matching TRBD2. The germline gives CDR1 SNHLY, CDR2 FYNNEI. The CDR3 extends over 16 amino acids. V lost 6 bases and J lost 9; bases outside the gene matches: 8. The CDR3 loop is CASRAGTSGGAAEQFF. The CDR3 coding sequence is TGTGCCAGCAGAGCCGGGACTAGCGGGGGGGCAGCTGAGCAGTTCTTC.